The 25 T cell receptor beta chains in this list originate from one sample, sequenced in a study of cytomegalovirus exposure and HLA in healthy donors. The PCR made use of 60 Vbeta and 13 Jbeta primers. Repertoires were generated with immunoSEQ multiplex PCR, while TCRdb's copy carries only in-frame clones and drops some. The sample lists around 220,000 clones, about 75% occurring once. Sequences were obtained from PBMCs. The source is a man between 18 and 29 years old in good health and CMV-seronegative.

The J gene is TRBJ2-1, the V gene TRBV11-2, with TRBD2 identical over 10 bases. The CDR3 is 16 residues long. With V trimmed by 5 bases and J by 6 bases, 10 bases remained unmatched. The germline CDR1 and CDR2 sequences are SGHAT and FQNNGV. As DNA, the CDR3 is TGTGCCAGCAGCCCCCCCGGGACTAGCGTAATCAATGAGCAGTTCTTC. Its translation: CASSPPGTSVINEQFF.

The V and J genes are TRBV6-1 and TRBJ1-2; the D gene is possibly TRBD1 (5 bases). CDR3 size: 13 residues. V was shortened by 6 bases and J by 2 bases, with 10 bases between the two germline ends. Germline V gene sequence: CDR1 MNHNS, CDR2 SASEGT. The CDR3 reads CASSETVNYGYTF. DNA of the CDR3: TGTGCCAGCAGCGAGACAGTCAACTATGGCTACACCTTC.

The CDR3 protein is CASSSLGLAVDNEQFF. In nucleotides, the CDR3 is TGTGCCAGCAGTTCGCTGGGACTAGCGGTAGACAATGAGCAGTTCTTC. This chain connects TRBV27 to TRBJ2-1, with TRBD2 matching 11 bases. The CDR3 runs to 16 residues. CDR1 and CDR2 from the germline V gene are MNHEY and SMNVEV (reference sequence). V was clipped by 4 bases and J by 5 bases; unmatched bases: 7.

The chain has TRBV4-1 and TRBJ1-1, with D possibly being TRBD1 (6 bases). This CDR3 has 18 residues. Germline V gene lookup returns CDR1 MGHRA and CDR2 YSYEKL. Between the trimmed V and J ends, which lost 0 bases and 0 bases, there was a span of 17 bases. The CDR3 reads CASSQDLTLGQLNTEAFF. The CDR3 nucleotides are TGCGCCAGCAGCCAAGATCTTACCCTCGGACAGCTGAACACTGAAGCTTTCTTT.

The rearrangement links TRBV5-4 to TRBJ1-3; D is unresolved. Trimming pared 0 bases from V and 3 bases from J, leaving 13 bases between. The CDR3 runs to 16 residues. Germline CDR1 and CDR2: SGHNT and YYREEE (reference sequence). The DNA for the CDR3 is TGTGCCAGCAGCTTGGGCGGAACTAGTTTTGGAAACACCATATATTTT. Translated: CASSLGGTSFGNTIYF. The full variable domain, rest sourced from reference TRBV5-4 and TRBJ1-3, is ETGVTQSPTHLIKTRGQQVTLRCSSQSGHNTVSWYQQALGQGPQFIFQYYREEENGRGNFPPRFSGLQFPNYSSELNVNALELDDSALYLCASSLGGTSFGNTIYFGEGSWLTVV.

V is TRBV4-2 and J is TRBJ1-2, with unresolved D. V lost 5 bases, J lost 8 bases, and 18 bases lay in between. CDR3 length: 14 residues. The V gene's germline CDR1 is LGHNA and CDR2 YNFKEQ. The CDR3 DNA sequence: TGTGCCAGCAGCGAACAGACGGCCCGGGGAGGCTACACCTTC. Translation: CASSEQTARGGYTF.

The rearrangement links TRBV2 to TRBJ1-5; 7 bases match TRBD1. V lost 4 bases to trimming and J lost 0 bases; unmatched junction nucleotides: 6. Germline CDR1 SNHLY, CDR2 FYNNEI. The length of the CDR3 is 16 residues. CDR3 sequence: CASSVDRENSNQPQHF. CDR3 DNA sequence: TGTGCCAGCAGTGTAGACAGGGAGAATAGCAATCAGCCCCAGCATTTT.

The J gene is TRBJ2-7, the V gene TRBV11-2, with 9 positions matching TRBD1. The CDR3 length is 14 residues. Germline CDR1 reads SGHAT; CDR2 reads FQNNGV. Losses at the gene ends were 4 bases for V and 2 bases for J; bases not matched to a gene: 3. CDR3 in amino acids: CASSYGQGTYEQYF. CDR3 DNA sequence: TGTGCCAGCAGCTACGGACAGGGGACCTACGAGCAGTACTTC. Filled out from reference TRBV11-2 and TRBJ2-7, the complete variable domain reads EAGVAQSPRYKIIEKRQSVAFWCNPISGHATLYWYQQILGQGPKLLIQFQNNGVVDDSQLPKDRFSAERLKGVDSTLKIQPAKLEDSAVYLCASSYGQGTYEQYFGPGTRLTVT.

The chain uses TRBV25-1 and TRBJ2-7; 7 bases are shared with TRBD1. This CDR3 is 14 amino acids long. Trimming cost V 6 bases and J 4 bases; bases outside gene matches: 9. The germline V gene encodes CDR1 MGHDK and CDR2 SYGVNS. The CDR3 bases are TGTGCCAGCAGATTGGACAGGACGCCGTACGAGCAGTACTTC. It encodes CASRLDRTPYEQYF.

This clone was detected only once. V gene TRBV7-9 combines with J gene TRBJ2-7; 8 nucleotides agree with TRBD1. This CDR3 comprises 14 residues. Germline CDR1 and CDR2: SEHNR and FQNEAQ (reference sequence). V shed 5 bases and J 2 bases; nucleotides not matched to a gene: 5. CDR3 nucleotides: TGTGCCAGCAGCCCCAGGGGGCGCGCCTACGAGCAGTACTTC. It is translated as CASSPRGRAYEQYF. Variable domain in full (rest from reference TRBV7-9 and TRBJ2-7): DTGVSQNPRHKITKRGQNVTFRCDPISEHNRLYWYRQTLGQGPEFLTYFQNEAQLEKSRLLSDRFSAERPKGSFSTLEIQRTEQGDSAMYLCASSPRGRAYEQYFGPGTRLTVT.

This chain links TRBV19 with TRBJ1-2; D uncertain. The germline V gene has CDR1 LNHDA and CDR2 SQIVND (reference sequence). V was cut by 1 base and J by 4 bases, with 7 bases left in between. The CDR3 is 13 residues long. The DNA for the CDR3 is TGTGCCAGTAGTATAGGAGGGCCCTATGGCTACACCTTC. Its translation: CASSIGGPYGYTF.

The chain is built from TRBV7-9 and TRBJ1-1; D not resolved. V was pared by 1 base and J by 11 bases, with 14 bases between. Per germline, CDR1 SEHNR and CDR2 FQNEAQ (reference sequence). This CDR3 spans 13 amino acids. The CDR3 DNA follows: TGTGCCAGCAGCTTAGGAGTGGGAGAGGCGGCTTTCTTT. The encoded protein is CASSLGVGEAAFF.

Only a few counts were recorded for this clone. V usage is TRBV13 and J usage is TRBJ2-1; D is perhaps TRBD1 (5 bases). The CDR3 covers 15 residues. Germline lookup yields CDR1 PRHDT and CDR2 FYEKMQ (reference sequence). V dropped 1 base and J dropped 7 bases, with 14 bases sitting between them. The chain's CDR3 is CASSLVMQGPNEQFF. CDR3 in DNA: TGTGCCAGCAGCTTAGTTATGCAGGGCCCTAATGAGCAGTTCTTC. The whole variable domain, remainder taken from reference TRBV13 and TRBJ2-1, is AAGVIQSPRHLIKEKRETATLKCYPIPRHDTVYWYQQGPGQDPQFLISFYEKMQSDKGSIPDRFSAQQFSDYHSELNMSSLELGDSALYFCASSLVMQGPNEQFFGPGTRLTVL.

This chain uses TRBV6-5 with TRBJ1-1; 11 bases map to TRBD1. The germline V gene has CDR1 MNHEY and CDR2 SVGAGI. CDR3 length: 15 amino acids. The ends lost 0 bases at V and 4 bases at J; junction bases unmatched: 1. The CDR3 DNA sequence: TGTGCCAGCAGTTACTCGGGACAGGGGGGCACTGAAGCTTTCTTT. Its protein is CASSYSGQGGTEAFF.

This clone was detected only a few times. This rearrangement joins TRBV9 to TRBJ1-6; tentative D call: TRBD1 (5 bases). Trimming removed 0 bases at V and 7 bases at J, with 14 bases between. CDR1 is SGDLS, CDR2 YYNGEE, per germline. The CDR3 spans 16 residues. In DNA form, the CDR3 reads TGTGCCAGCAGCGTAGGCACGGGTGGGGGGAATTCACCCCTCCACTTT. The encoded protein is CASSVGTGGGNSPLHF.

In DNA, the CDR3 is TGTGCCAGCAGCTTGAGGGGTCAGAAGCCCTACGAGCAGTACTTC. It is translated as CASSLRGQKPYEQYF. V is TRBV5-6 and J is TRBJ2-7; tentative D call: TRBD1 (5 bases). The germline V gene has CDR1 SGHDT and CDR2 YYEEEE. The CDR3 is made up of 15 amino acids. The ends were cut back, 1 base at V and 2 bases at J, with 13 bases in the middle.

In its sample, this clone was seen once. The CDR3 is CASSQERGGEQFF. The CDR3, as DNA: TGCGCCAGCAGCCAAGAACGCGGTGGAGAGCAGTTCTTC. The chain is built from TRBV4-3 and TRBJ2-1, with no clear D. The V end lost 0 bases, the J end lost 10 bases, and 10 bases lay between the germline ends. Germline V lookup: CDR1 LGHNA, CDR2 YSLEER. CDR3 length: 13 residues.

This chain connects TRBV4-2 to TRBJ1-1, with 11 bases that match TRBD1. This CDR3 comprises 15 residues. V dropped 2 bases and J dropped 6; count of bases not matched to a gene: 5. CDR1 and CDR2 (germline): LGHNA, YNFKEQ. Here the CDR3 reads CASSQLGQGAAEAFF. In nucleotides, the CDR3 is TGTGCCAGCAGCCAACTCGGACAGGGGGCGGCTGAAGCTTTCTTT.

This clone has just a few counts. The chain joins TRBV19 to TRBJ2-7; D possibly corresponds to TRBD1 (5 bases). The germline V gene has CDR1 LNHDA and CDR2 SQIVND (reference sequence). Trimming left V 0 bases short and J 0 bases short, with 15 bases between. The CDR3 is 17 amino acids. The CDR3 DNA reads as TGTGCCAGTAGTATAGATCTCTTAGGGGCTGACTCCTACGAGCAGTACTTC. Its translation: CASSIDLLGADSYEQYF.

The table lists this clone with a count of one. The CDR3 loop reads CASSLQGYGYTF. As DNA, the CDR3 is TGTGCCAGCAGCTTACAGGGCTATGGCTACACCTTC. V gene TRBV7-2 combines with J gene TRBJ1-2; possible D gene TRBD1, 5 bases. CDR3 length: 12 amino acids. V gave up 2 bases and J gave up 4 bases, with 5 bases separating them. Germline CDR1 reads SGHTA; CDR2 reads FQGNSA.

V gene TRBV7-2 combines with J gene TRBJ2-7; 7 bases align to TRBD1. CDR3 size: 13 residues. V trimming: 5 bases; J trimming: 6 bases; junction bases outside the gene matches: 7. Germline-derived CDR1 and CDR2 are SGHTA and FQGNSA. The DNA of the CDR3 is TGTGCCAGCAGCGACAGGGTTGGGCTCGAGCAGTACTTC. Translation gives CASSDRVGLEQYF.

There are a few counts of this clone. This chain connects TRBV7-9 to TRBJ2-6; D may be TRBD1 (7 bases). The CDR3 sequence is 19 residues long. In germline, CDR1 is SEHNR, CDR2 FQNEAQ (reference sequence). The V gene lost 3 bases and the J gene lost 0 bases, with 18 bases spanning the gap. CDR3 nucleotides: TGTGCCAGCAGCTTGGTTCAGGGGGGACCAAGCTCTGGGGCCAACGTCCTGACTTTC. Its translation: CASSLVQGGPSSGANVLTF.

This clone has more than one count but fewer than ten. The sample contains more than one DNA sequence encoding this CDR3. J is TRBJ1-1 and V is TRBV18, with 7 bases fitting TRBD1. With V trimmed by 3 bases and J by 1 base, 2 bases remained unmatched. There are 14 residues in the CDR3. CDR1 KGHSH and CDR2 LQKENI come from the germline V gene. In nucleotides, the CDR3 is TGTGCCAGCTCACCTCAGGGGGGGAACACTGAAGCTTTCTTT. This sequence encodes CASSPQGGNTEAFF.

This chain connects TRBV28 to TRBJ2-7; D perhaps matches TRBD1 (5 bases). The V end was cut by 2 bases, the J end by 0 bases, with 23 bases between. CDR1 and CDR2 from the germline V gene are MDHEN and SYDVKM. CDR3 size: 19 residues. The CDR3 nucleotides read TGTGCCAGCAGTTTAAATTGGCAGGGTCCCGCGCCTCTCTCCTACGAGCAGTACTTC. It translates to CASSLNWQGPAPLSYEQYF.

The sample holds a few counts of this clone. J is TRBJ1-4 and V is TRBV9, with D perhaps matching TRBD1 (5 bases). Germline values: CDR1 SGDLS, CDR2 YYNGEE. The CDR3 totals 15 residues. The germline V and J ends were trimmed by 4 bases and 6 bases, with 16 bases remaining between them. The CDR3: CASSSYQGGDEKLFF. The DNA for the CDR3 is TGTGCCAGCAGCTCATACCAGGGAGGCGATGAAAAACTGTTTTTT.